Shown below are 29 T cell receptor beta chains from a single sample sequenced in a study of T cell repertoires in cytomegalovirus infection. One entry per CDR3 protein, called by TCRdb with MiXCR from the reads. The sample has roughly 720,000 distinct CDR3 sequences, 35% seen once; the top ten hold 2.5% to 3.5%. The source material was PBMCs. Receptors originate from a human donor in good health (CMV status not recorded). Some clones in this sample may be carry-over from other donors' samples.

The chain couples TRBV12-3 or TRBV12-4 to TRBJ2-3; D is ambiguous. This CDR3 spans 15 amino acids. V lost 5 bases and J 3 bases, leaving 15 bases between the germline ends. CDR3 in DNA: TGTGCCAGCAGTACCAACCCCCGTTTAACAGATACGCAGTATTTT. Encoded protein: CASSTNPRLTDTQYF.

This clonotype was seen only a few times. The chain couples TRBV7-2 to TRBJ2-2, with D perhaps TRBD1 (6 bases). The CDR3 covers 16 residues. The germline gives CDR1 SGHTA, CDR2 FQGNSA. Trimming removed 5 bases from V and 4 bases from J, with 17 bases in between. This CDR3 is CASSPHPTGPTGELFF. The CDR3 region has the DNA TGTGCCAGCAGCCCACACCCGACAGGTCCCACCGGGGAGCTGTTTTTT.

This clonotype was counted only a few times. The chain combines TRBV6-5 with TRBJ2-5; a weak D match, TRBD2 (6 bases). Germline V CDR1 and CDR2: MNHEY, SVGAGI. V dropped 5 bases and J dropped 13 bases, with 14 bases sitting between them. The CDR3 contains 11 residues. Written as DNA, the CDR3 is TGTGCCAGCAGTGCGTCGGGACTTACGTACTTC. Its protein product is CASSASGLTYF.

V usage is TRBV29-1 and J usage is TRBJ2-4; 7 nucleotides agree with TRBD1. CDR1 SQVTM and CDR2 ANQGSEA come from the germline V gene. CDR3 length: 13 amino acids. J was trimmed by 1 base and V by 6 bases; bases with no gene match: 3. The CDR3 protein is CSVTTGAKNIQYF. Here the CDR3 DNA reads TGCAGCGTAACGACAGGGGCCAAAAACATTCAGTACTTC. Supplemented by reference TRBV29-1 and TRBJ2-4, the full variable domain reads SAVISQKPSRDICQRGTSLTIQCQVDSQVTMMFWYRQQPGQSLTLIATANQGSEATYESGFVIDKFPISRPNLTFSTLTVSNMSPEDSSIYLCSVTTGAKNIQYFGAGTRLSVL.

This clonotype was detected a few times. The chain links TRBV7-9 to TRBJ2-7; possibly TRBD1 for D (6 bases). Trimming pared 4 bases from V and 0 bases from J, leaving 13 bases between. CDR3 length: 15 residues. Germline V gene lookup returns CDR1 SEHNR and CDR2 FQNEAQ (reference sequence). DNA of the CDR3: TGTGCCAGCAGCTATAATAACAGGGCCTCCTACGAGCAGTACTTC. As protein: CASSYNNRASYEQYF.

The V gene is TRBV28, the J gene TRBJ2-5; D is possibly TRBD2 (7 bases). The germline V gene has CDR1 MDHEN and CDR2 SYDVKM. V dropped 8 bases and J dropped 2 bases, with 15 bases sitting between them. The CDR3 loop spans 14 amino acids. CDR3 nucleotide sequence: TGTGCCAGCGGAAGGGGGGGGCCGCAAGAGACCCAGTACTTC. Encoded protein: CASGRGGPQETQYF. The whole variable domain, filled in from reference TRBV28 and TRBJ2-5, reads DVKVTQSSRYLVKRTGEKVFLECVQDMDHENMFWYRQDPGLGLRLIYFSYDVKMKEKGDIPEGYSVSREKKERFSLILESASTNQTSMYLCASGRGGPQETQYFGPGTRLLVL.

This clonotype appeared once. The chain joins TRBV5-4 to TRBJ2-7; D perhaps matches TRBD1 (6 bases). V lost 4 bases, J lost 7 bases, and 15 bases lay in between. The CDR3 length is 13 residues. Germline V gene sequence: CDR1 SGHNT, CDR2 YYREEE (reference sequence). The DNA for the CDR3 is TGTGCCAGCAGCCAAATACAGGGTTTGGAGCAGTACTTC. It yields the protein CASSQIQGLEQYF. Filled out from reference TRBV5-4 and TRBJ2-7, the complete variable domain reads ETGVTQSPTHLIKTRGQQVTLRCSSQSGHNTVSWYQQALGQGPQFIFQYYREEENGRGNFPPRFSGLQFPNYSSELNVNALELDDSALYLCASSQIQGLEQYFGPGTRLTVT.

The sample holds many counts of this clonotype. CDR3 DNA: TGTGCCAGCAGCTTACCGGGACAAAAAAACAATGAGCAGTTCTTC. Its protein is CASSLPGQKNNEQFF. This chain connects TRBV7-8 to TRBJ2-1, with D perhaps matching TRBD1 (6 bases). V was cut by 2 bases and J by 5 bases, with 13 bases left in between. CDR1 and CDR2 (germline): SGHVS, FQNEAQ. The CDR3 contains 15 residues.

This chain links TRBV28 with TRBJ2-1; no clear D. V lost 2 bases and J 0 bases, leaving 5 bases between the germline ends. Germline assignment: CDR1 MDHEN and CDR2 SYDVKM. This CDR3 is built from 14 residues. The CDR3 sequence is CASSLGHSYNEQFF. The DNA of the CDR3 is TGTGCCAGCAGTTTAGGGCACTCCTACAATGAGCAGTTCTTC.

This clonotype was seen a handful of times. The chain uses TRBV12-3 or TRBV12-4 and TRBJ2-5, with a possible D match to TRBD1 (5 bases). Trimming took 3 bases from V and 5 from J, leaving 10 bases between them. CDR3 length: 13 residues. The CDR3 here is CASSFHGAETQYF. CDR3 nucleotides: TGTGCCAGCAGTTTCCATGGGGCTGAGACCCAGTACTTC.

This clonotype was recorded a few times. The chain recombines TRBV20-1 with TRBJ1-1, with a possible D match to TRBD1 (6 bases). The length of the CDR3 is 17 residues. CDR1 and CDR2 (germline): DFQATT, SNEGSKA (reference sequence). V dropped 2 bases and J dropped 0 bases, with 19 bases sitting between them. The CDR3 reads CSARLTLGGLLNTEAFF. The CDR3 DNA is TGCAGTGCTAGACTAACCCTGGGGGGGCTACTGAACACTGAAGCTTTCTTT.

The J gene is TRBJ2-3, the V gene TRBV20-1; a weak D match, TRBD1 (6 bases). Germline V gene lookup returns CDR1 DFQATT and CDR2 SNEGSKA (reference sequence). CDR3 length: 15 residues. Here the CDR3 reads CSHLDPLAGEDTQYF. The CDR3 nucleotides are TGCAGCCACCTAGACCCATTGGCAGGGGAAGATACGCAGTATTTT.

This clonotype was recorded a few times. V and J are TRBV6-1 and TRBJ1-5, with D possibly matching TRBD1 (5 bases). Germline V lookup: CDR1 MNHNS, CDR2 SASEGT. The V gene lost 3 bases and the J gene lost 9 bases, with 15 bases spanning the gap. CDR3 length: 14 amino acids. CDR3 loop: CASSDQGGMSPQHF. CDR3 coding DNA: TGTGCCAGCAGTGACCAGGGTGGTATGTCGCCCCAGCATTTT.

This clonotype has a handful of counts. This chain connects TRBV27 to TRBJ1-2; D call uncertain. This CDR3 comprises 13 residues. In germline, CDR1 is MNHEY, CDR2 SMNVEV (reference sequence). V lost 5 bases and J lost 4, with 11 bases in between. CDR3 loop: CASSTTLGYGYTF. DNA of the CDR3: TGTGCCAGCAGTACCACATTAGGCTATGGCTACACCTTC.

V usage is TRBV19 and J usage is TRBJ1-1; D is ambiguous. This CDR3 comprises 12 residues. V gave up 7 bases and J gave up 6 bases, with 12 bases separating them. Germline V gives CDR1 LNHDA, CDR2 SQIVND (reference sequence). In DNA form, the CDR3 reads TGTGCCAGTAAACCACTCGGGGCTGAAGCTTTCTTT. Encoded protein: CASKPLGAEAFF.

This chain uses TRBV4-2 with TRBJ1-5; no clear D. Looked up from germline, CDR1 is LGHNA and CDR2 is YNFKEQ. Deletions cut 0 bases from V and 3 bases from J, with 6 bases between. The CDR3 loop spans 14 amino acids. The chain's CDR3 is CASSQDGVNQPQHF. The CDR3 nucleotides are TGTGCCAGCAGCCAAGACGGGGTCAATCAGCCCCAGCATTTT.

The genes are TRBV7-1 and TRBJ1-5; D not resolved. TRBV7-1 is an ORF; its function is uncertain. The V gene lost 5 bases and the J gene lost 1 base, with 15 bases spanning the gap. The CDR3 consists of 16 residues. CDR3 sequence reads: CASSPGTVRSNQPQHF. The CDR3 DNA sequence: TGTGCCAGCAGCCCCGGAACAGTTAGAAGCAATCAGCCCCAGCATTTT.

This clonotype was recorded a few times. The gene calls are TRBV10-3 and TRBJ2-5, with TRBD2 identical over 13 bases. Germline loops: CDR1 ENHRY, CDR2 SYGVKD. After removal of 10 bases from V and 6 bases from J, the junction contained 8 bases not matched to a gene. The length of the CDR3 is 14 residues. The CDR3 sequence is CATGTSGDAQTQYF. The DNA for the CDR3 is TGTGCCACCGGGACTAGCGGGGATGCACAGACCCAGTACTTC.

The chain links TRBV11-2 to TRBJ2-1; 9 bases match TRBD2. V gave up 1 base and J gave up 9 bases; unmatched junction bases: 13. Per germline, CDR1 SGHAT and CDR2 FQNNGV. The CDR3 has 17 residues. CDR3 nucleotides: TGTGCCAGCAGCTTAGTTCGATTTGCGGGAGGGCTAGGTGAGCAGTTCTTC. Encoded protein: CASSLVRFAGGLGEQFF.

A few counts support this clonotype. The V and J genes are TRBV2 and TRBJ1-5; D uncertain. Germline CDR1 is SNHLY and CDR2 is FYNNEI. CDR3 length: 15 residues. V was cut by 6 bases and J by 4 bases, with 16 bases left in between. CDR3 in amino acids: CASSEDVAWNQPQHF. The DNA for the CDR3 is TGTGCCAGCAGCGAGGACGTAGCCTGGAATCAGCCCCAGCATTTT. Full variable domain (outside the CDR3, taken from reference TRBV2 and TRBJ1-5): EPEVTQTPSHQVTQMGQEVILRCVPISNHLYFYWYRQILGQKVEFLVSFYNNEISEKSEIFDDQFSVERPDGSNFTLKIRSTKLEDSAMYFCASSEDVAWNQPQHFGDGTRLSIL.

The chain links TRBV20-1 to TRBJ2-1; TRBD1 agrees at 11 bases. V gave up 3 bases and J gave up 7 bases; unmatched junction bases: 11. This CDR3 region has 16 residues. In germline, CDR1 is DFQATT, CDR2 SNEGSKA (reference sequence). In nucleotides, the CDR3 is TGCAGTGCTAGCTTTGGCGGGACAGGGGGGCGAAATGAGCAGTTCTTC. It encodes CSASFGGTGGRNEQFF.

This clonotype has a handful of counts. V is TRBV6-5 and J is TRBJ1-5; 8 nucleotides agree with TRBD1. Germline V gene data show CDR1 as MNHEY and CDR2 as SVGAGI. V shed 6 bases and J 6 bases; nucleotides not matched to a gene: 7. The CDR3 runs 14 residues. The CDR3 DNA reads as TGTGCCAGCAGACGACAGGGGTCTAGTCAGCCCCAGCATTTT. It translates to CASRRQGSSQPQHF.

This clonotype was observed a handful of times. This rearrangement joins TRBV10-3 to TRBJ1-1; D gene unclear. V gave up 8 bases and J gave up 3 bases, with 7 bases separating them. The V gene's germline CDR1 is ENHRY and CDR2 SYGVKD. The CDR3 covers 11 residues. Here the CDR3 DNA reads TGTGCCATCCGAAGGGACACTGAAGCTTTCTTT. Protein: CAIRRDTEAFF.

J is TRBJ2-6 and V is TRBV19; D is uncertain. The germline CDR1 and CDR2 sequences are LNHDA and SQIVND (reference sequence). The V gene lost 3 bases and the J gene lost 1 base, with 7 bases spanning the gap. The CDR3 has 15 residues. The DNA of the CDR3 is TGTGCCAGTAGTATGGATGGATCTGGGGCCAACGTCCTGACTTTC. It codes for CASSMDGSGANVLTF.

The table lists this clonotype with many counts. The chain recombines TRBV12-5 with TRBJ1-2, with TRBD1 matching over 7 bases. The CDR3 has 13 amino acids. Germline V lookup: CDR1 LGHNT, CDR2 FRNRAP. V lost 6 bases, J lost 4 bases, and 5 bases stayed unmatched. As DNA, the CDR3 is TGTGCTAGTGGGATAGGGGGCTTCTATGGCTACACCTTC. It specifies CASGIGGFYGYTF.

In this sample, this clonotype turned up a few times. The chain has TRBV4-2 and TRBJ1-1; 7 bases agree with TRBD1. Germline CDR1 reads LGHNA; CDR2 reads YNFKEQ. V gave up 1 base and J gave up 7 bases; unmatched junction bases: 6. The CDR3 covers 14 residues. The CDR3 reads CASSQGIQGFEAFF. In DNA, the CDR3 is TGTGCCAGCAGCCAAGGTATACAGGGGTTTGAAGCTTTCTTT.

The rearrangement joins TRBV9 to TRBJ2-1; D unresolved. The CDR3 has 12 residues. Looked up from germline, CDR1 is SGDLS and CDR2 is YYNGEE. V dropped 0 bases and J dropped 6 bases, with 4 bases sitting between them. The CDR3 region is CASSVVRNEQFF. In DNA, the CDR3 is TGTGCCAGCAGCGTAGTGCGCAATGAGCAGTTCTTC.

This clonotype was seen many times. This chain connects TRBV28 to TRBJ2-7; TRBD1 might be the D (5 bases). Per the germline V gene, CDR1 is MDHEN and CDR2 is SYDVKM. This CDR3 is 12 amino acids long. V shed 7 bases and J shed 5 bases, with 12 bases lying between them. The CDR3 is CASKPRAHEQYF. The CDR3 region has the DNA TGTGCCAGCAAGCCCAGGGCCCACGAGCAGTACTTC.

The V gene is TRBV6-8, the J gene TRBJ1-2, with 8 bases identical to TRBD1. The V gene end was trimmed by 2 bases and the J gene end by 8 bases; junction bases not matched to a gene: 4. Germline CDR1 MNHGY, CDR2 SAAAGT. The CDR3 has 13 amino acids. CDR3 sequence reads: CASSYGRGQGYTF. CDR3 DNA: TGTGCCAGCAGTTACGGCAGGGGGCAGGGCTACACCTTC.